These 21 T cell receptor beta chains were sequenced from one sample in a study of T cells after posttransplantation cyclophosphamide. A marrow graft followed busulfan-fludarabine conditioning, with cyclophosphamide on days +3 and +4. Here immunoSEQ multiplex PCR was the method, and the copy in TCRdb shows in-frame clones only, minus some. The table includes thousands of clones, more than 65% detected once. This specimen consisted of PBMCs, obtained about 1,500 days after allogeneic stem cell transplant with posttransplant cyclophosphamide. The source of these receptors is a male patient in his thirties who received an allogeneic stem cell transplant from a related donor, was CMV-positive, and had acute GVHD only. Certain T cells may be donor cells from the graft.

The chain joins TRBV6-5 to TRBJ2-2; D remains ambiguous. The germline V and J ends were trimmed by 5 bases and 7 bases, with 14 bases remaining between them. The length of the CDR3 is 14 residues. Germline lookup yields CDR1 MNHEY and CDR2 SVGAGI. The CDR3 DNA is TGTGCCAGCAGTGAAGAGACTCGAGGCGGGGAGCTGTTTTTT. Protein: CASSEETRGGELFF.

The CDR3 protein is CASSPWTSGTDTQYF. CDR3 in DNA: TGTGCCAGCAGCCCCTGGACTTCGGGCACAGATACGCAGTATTTT. The rearrangement uses TRBV27 and TRBJ2-3, with D maybe TRBD2 (5 bases). The V end was cut by 6 bases, the J end by 1 base, with 14 bases between. CDR1 and CDR2 from the germline V gene are MNHEY and SMNVEV (reference sequence). The CDR3 consists of 15 residues.

The chain employs TRBV29-1 and TRBJ2-7; maybe TRBD1 (6 bases). The CDR3 is 13 amino acids. From germline, CDR1 is SQVTM and CDR2 ANQGSEA. V lost 4 bases and J 1 base, leaving 11 bases between the germline ends. CDR3 nucleotides: TGCAGCGTTGCCCGGGACACATCCTACGAGCAGTACTTC. Translation gives CSVARDTSYEQYF.

The V call is TRBV7-2, the J call TRBJ2-2; D is unresolved. V was trimmed by 1 base and J by 1 base, leaving 10 bases between them. This CDR3 comprises 16 residues. Germline V gene data show CDR1 as SGHTA and CDR2 as FQGNSA. CDR3 residues: CASSLELARNTGELFF. The CDR3 nucleotides read TGTGCCAGCAGCTTAGAATTGGCCCGGAACACCGGGGAGCTGTTTTTT.

V is TRBV30 and J is TRBJ2-7; the D gene is possibly TRBD1 (6 bases). CDR3 size: 12 residues. CDR1 is GTSNPN and CDR2 is SVGIG in the germline V gene (reference sequence). V lost 4 bases and J lost 1, with 8 bases in between. CDR3 in DNA: TGTGCCTGGACTACAGGGTCCTACGAGCAGTACTTC. Protein sequence: CAWTTGSYEQYF.

CDR3 protein: CASRTGTGNTGELFF. CDR3 coding DNA: TGTGCCAGTCGAACCGGGACAGGGAACACCGGGGAGCTGTTTTTT. The chain recombines TRBV19 with TRBJ2-2; 8 bases are shared with TRBD1. With V trimmed by 8 bases and J by 1 base, 6 bases remained unmatched. The CDR3 contains 15 residues. From germline, CDR1 is LNHDA and CDR2 SQIVND (reference sequence).

This clone was recorded once. The chain combines TRBV19 with TRBJ2-1, with 8 bases matching TRBD2. The germline gives CDR1 LNHDA, CDR2 SQIVND (reference sequence). The CDR3 spans 16 residues. The junction had 6 bases not matched to a gene; V was cut back by 1 base and J by 4 bases. CDR3 DNA sequence: TGTGCCAGTAGTATAGGGGCGGGGGGACCATACAATGAGCAGTTCTTC. It translates to CASSIGAGGPYNEQFF.

CDR3 protein: CATSRDRTGGRSGELFF. CDR3 nucleotide sequence: TGTGCCACCAGCAGAGATCGGACAGGGGGCAGGTCCGGGGAGCTGTTTTTT. The V gene is TRBV15, the J gene TRBJ2-2; TRBD1 matches at 11 bases. Unmatched junction bases numbered 6, after V lost 0 bases and J lost 6 bases. CDR1 and CDR2 (germline): LNHNV, YYDKDF (reference sequence). CDR3 length equals 17 residues.

The chain combines TRBV10-3 with TRBJ2-6; D may be TRBD1 (6 bases). Looked up from germline, CDR1 is ENHRY and CDR2 is SYGVKD. Trimming left V 8 bases short and J 2 bases short, with 22 bases between. The CDR3 is made up of 18 amino acids. Written as DNA, the CDR3 is TGTGCCATCGGCACCTGGACAGCTCGGAGTACTGGGGCCAACGTCCTGACTTTC. Amino acid sequence: CAIGTWTARSTGANVLTF.

This clone is large within its sample. The chain has TRBV4-3 and TRBJ1-2, with 8 bases that match TRBD1. The germline V gene encodes CDR1 LGHNA and CDR2 YSLEER. Unmatched junction bases numbered 5, after V lost 0 bases and J lost 5 bases. This CDR3 comprises 15 residues. The CDR3 loop is CASSQDRTGQYGYTF. In nucleotides, the CDR3 is TGCGCCAGCAGCCAAGATAGGACAGGGCAATATGGCTACACCTTC.

The V and J genes are TRBV6-5 and TRBJ2-7; 7 bases agree with TRBD1. The junction had 2 bases not matched to a gene; V was cut back by 6 bases and J by 0 bases. The CDR3 totals 13 residues. Germline CDR1 is MNHEY and CDR2 is SVGAGI. For the CDR3, the DNA is TGTGCCAGCAGATGGGACAGCTCCTACGAGCAGTACTTC. It yields the protein CASRWDSSYEQYF.

The chain carries TRBV7-6 and TRBJ1-4; 8 bases are a match to TRBD1. Germline trimming cut 1 base from V and 8 bases from J; bases unmatched to any gene: 3. The CDR3 contains 14 residues. Per the germline V gene, CDR1 is SGHVS and CDR2 is FNYEAQ. The CDR3 coding sequence is TGTGCCAGCAGCTTAGTGACAGGGGACGAAAAACTGTTTTTT. It translates to CASSLVTGDEKLFF.

The rearrangement links TRBV9 to TRBJ2-2, with TRBD2 matching 8 bases. The CDR3 length is 17 residues. CDR1 SGDLS and CDR2 YYNGEE come from the germline V gene. Losses at the gene ends were 4 bases for V and 1 base for J; bases not matched to a gene: 9. The CDR3 is CASSPRGRGENTGELFF. The DNA for the CDR3 is TGTGCCAGCAGCCCCCGGGGGCGGGGGGAGAACACCGGGGAGCTGTTTTTT.

The rearrangement links TRBV5-1 to TRBJ1-3; 7 nucleotides agree with TRBD1. V gave up 4 bases and J gave up 4 bases; unmatched junction bases: 8. Germline CDR1 and CDR2: SGHRS and YFSETQ. The CDR3 extends over 15 amino acids. CDR3 protein: CASSEQTGNGNTIYF. DNA of the CDR3: TGCGCCAGCAGCGAACAGACAGGGAACGGAAACACCATATATTTT.

The J gene is TRBJ2-1, the V gene TRBV4-2; TRBD2 matches 7 bases. The CDR3 has 13 residues. Germline V gene sequence: CDR1 LGHNA, CDR2 YNFKEQ. The J segment lost 7 bases and the V segment lost 8 bases, leaving 8 bases of the junction unmatched. CDR3 nucleotide sequence: TGTGCCAGCGGGGGGGTGGGGGAAAATGAGCAGTTCTTC. Encoded protein: CASGGVGENEQFF.

V gene TRBV29-1 combines with J gene TRBJ2-7; 11 nucleotides align to TRBD1. CDR3 length: 17 residues. J was trimmed by 2 bases and V by 3 bases; bases with no gene match: 12. The germline gives CDR1 SQVTM, CDR2 ANQGSEA. Here the CDR3 reads CSVDGLRGQGETYEQYF. In DNA, the CDR3 is TGCAGCGTTGACGGCCTGCGGGGACAGGGGGAGACCTACGAGCAGTACTTC.

The chain couples TRBV7-2 to TRBJ2-5; weak D call: TRBD2 (6 bases). V was cut by 3 bases and J by 4 bases, with 12 bases left in between. This CDR3 contains 14 residues. The germline gives CDR1 SGHTA, CDR2 FQGNSA. The CDR3 DNA follows: TGTGCCAGCAGCTTCGCGACTAGACCAGAGACCCAGTACTTC. Translating gives CASSFATRPETQYF. Full variable domain (remainder filled in from reference TRBV7-2 and TRBJ2-5): GAGVSQSPSNKVTEKGKDVELRCDPISGHTALYWYRQSLGQGLEFLIYFQGNSAPDKSGLPSDRFSAERTGGSVSTLTIQRTQQEDSAVYLCASSFATRPETQYFGPGTRLLVL.

J is TRBJ1-2 and V is TRBV27, with D hard to call. Germline lookup yields CDR1 MNHEY and CDR2 SMNVEV (reference sequence). The ends were cut back, 2 bases at V and 4 bases at J, with 14 bases in the middle. The CDR3 is 15 residues long. CDR3 residues: CASSLGGRPGYGYTF. The CDR3 DNA sequence: TGTGCCAGCAGTTTAGGAGGCAGGCCGGGCTATGGCTACACCTTC.

The chain combines TRBV11-2 with TRBJ1-1, with 9 bases lining up with TRBD1. The ends lost 4 bases at V and 6 bases at J; junction bases unmatched: 6. The CDR3 extends over 14 amino acids. Germline V lookup: CDR1 SGHAT, CDR2 FQNNGV. The CDR3 coding sequence is TGTGCCAGCAGCTCGAACAGGGGGCGGCCTGAAGCTTTCTTT. Protein product: CASSSNRGRPEAFF. The whole variable domain, filled in from reference TRBV11-2 and TRBJ1-1, reads EAGVAQSPRYKIIEKRQSVAFWCNPISGHATLYWYQQILGQGPKLLIQFQNNGVVDDSQLPKDRFSAERLKGVDSTLKIQPAKLEDSAVYLCASSSNRGRPEAFFGQGTRLTVV.

The J gene is TRBJ2-3, the V gene TRBV5-4, with 9 nucleotides matching TRBD2. V lost 4 bases, J lost 0 bases, and 0 bases stayed unmatched. The length of the CDR3 is 14 residues. CDR1 and CDR2 (germline): SGHNT, YYREEE (reference sequence). DNA for the CDR3: TGTGCCAGCAGCCTAGCGGGGAGCACAGATACGCAGTATTTT. This sequence encodes CASSLAGSTDTQYF.

This clone appeared a few times. The chain carries TRBV28 and TRBJ2-7; the match to TRBD1 covers 7 bases. The CDR3 is made up of 17 amino acids. J gave up 6 bases and V 5 bases, and 19 bases lay outside the gene matches. The germline CDR1 and CDR2 sequences are MDHEN and SYDVKM. The CDR3 DNA sequence: TGTGCCAGCAGTCTCAACTACGGGACAGCCGGGGTAGGCGAGCAGTACTTC. Translation: CASSLNYGTAGVGEQYF.